This is a list of T cell receptor beta chains from one sample in a study of OX40 agonist ivuxolimab in advanced cancers. Measured with immunoSEQ multiplex PCR; TCRdb has only the in-frame clones, and not every one. This sample has around 90,000 clones, with 87% found just once. Sequences were derived from CD4+ or CD8+ T cells sorted from blood, sampled in a trial of the OX40 agonist ivuxolimab. The receptors were gathered from an adult with an advanced solid tumor such as melanoma, head and neck, liver or kidney cancer. Each CDR3 is given with its conserved first and last residue. The D gene is left open where the match is weak. Some rows mark clone size as missing; the rest say once, few, many or name a class of expanded clone.

v_call	clone_size	j_call	d_call	cdr3_aa	cdr3_nt
TRBV5-4	.	TRBJ2-7	.	CASSLGGRSYEQYF	TGTGCCAGCAGCTTGGGGGGCCGCTCCTACGAGCAGTACTTC
TRBV5-1	.	TRBJ2-3	.	CASSFTILASGTDTQYF	TGCGCCAGCAGCTTCACCATCCTAGCATCAGGCACAGATACGCAGTATTTT
TRBV9	.	TRBJ2-1	.	CASSGRDYNEQFF	TGTGCCAGCAGCGGAAGGGACTACAATGAGCAGTTCTTC
TRBV10-3	.	TRBJ2-5	.	CAISEGSSGMETQYF	TGTGCCATCAGTGAAGGTTCTTCGGGTATGGAGACCCAGTACTTC
TRBV7-2	.	TRBJ2-7	.	CASSPGALSTYEQYF	TGTGCCAGCAGCCCAGGGGCACTTTCTACCTACGAGCAGTACTTC
TRBV10-1	.	TRBJ1-1	.	CASSESKKDEAFF	TGCGCCAGCAGTGAGTCGAAGAAGGATGAAGCTTTCTTT
TRBV11-3	.	TRBJ2-5	.	CASSLDGTGETQYF	TGTGCCAGCAGCTTAGATGGGACTGGGGAGACCCAGTACTTC
TRBV2	.	TRBJ2-7	TRBD1	CASKGQGGPYEQYF	TGTGCCAGCAAGGGACAGGGGGGTCCCTACGAGCAGTACTTC
TRBV10-3	.	TRBJ2-1	TRBD2	CAISEGQGGGLEQFF	TGTGCCATCAGTGAGGGGCAGGGCGGGGGGCTCGAGCAGTTCTTC
TRBV27	.	TRBJ1-6	.	CASRASGPYNSPLHF	TGTGCCAGCAGGGCCTCGGGCCCCTATAATTCACCCCTCCACTTT
TRBV15	.	TRBJ1-6	.	CATSPSRTFSPLHF	TGTGCCACCAGCCCCTCGAGGACTTTTTCACCCCTCCACTTT
TRBV7-2	.	TRBJ1-5	.	CASSLEVGNQPQHF	TGTGCCAGCAGCTTAGAGGTTGGCAATCAGCCCCAGCATTTT
TRBV21-1	.	TRBJ2-7	.	CASRLARKSYEQYF	TGTGCCAGCCGATTGGCGCGAAAATCCTACGAGCAGTACTTC
TRBV2	.	TRBJ1-1	.	CASSVFRRNTEAFF	TGTGCCAGCAGTGTGTTCAGGCGGAACACTGAAGCTTTCTTT
TRBV14	.	TRBJ2-7	.	CASSAGMPRLYEQYF	TGTGCCAGCAGCGCGGGCATGCCCAGACTCTACGAGCAGTACTTC
TRBV7-9	.	TRBJ2-7	.	CASSPTNYEQYF	TGTGCCAGCAGCCCGACAAACTACGAGCAGTACTTC
TRBV4-1	.	TRBJ2-1	TRBD1	CASSQDQGRGNEQFF	TGCGCCAGCAGCCAAGATCAGGGCAGGGGGAATGAGCAGTTCTTC
TRBV6-1	.	TRBJ1-3	.	CASSEGARSGNTIYF	TGTGCCAGCAGTGAAGGCGCCAGGTCTGGAAACACCATATATTTT
TRBV11-3	few	TRBJ2-3	.	CASSLTGGTQYF	TGTGCCAGCAGCTTAACGGGGGGCACGCAGTATTTT
TRBV7-9	.	TRBJ2-3	.	CASSLSGREGDTQYF	TGTGCCAGCAGCTTAAGTGGCAGGGAAGGAGATACGCAGTATTTT
TRBV5-8	.	TRBJ2-6	TRBD1	CASTKRQGSLAGANVLTF	TGTGCCAGCACCAAACGACAGGGATCCCTTGCTGGGGCCAACGTCCTGACTTTC
TRBV2	.	TRBJ1-5	.	CASSAGRVSNQPQHF	TGTGCCAGCAGCGCAGGGCGGGTTAGCAATCAGCCCCAGCATTTT
TRBV9	.	TRBJ1-2	TRBD1	CASSVAGTGGREYGYTF	TGTGCCAGCAGCGTAGCCGGGACAGGGGGCCGGGAATATGGCTACACCTTC
TRBV6-7	.	TRBJ2-5	.	CASSYRICSQETQYF	TGTGCCAGCAGTTACCGGATATGCAGCCAAGAGACCCAGTACTTC
TRBV9	once	TRBJ2-5	.	CASSGATTSLQETQYF	TGTGCCAGCAGCGGGGCGACTACCAGTCTTCAAGAGACCCAGTACTTC
TRBV30	few	TRBJ2-7	TRBD1	CAWSGRQGASYEQYF	TGTGCCTGGAGTGGAAGGCAGGGGGCCTCCTACGAGCAGTACTTC
TRBV7-9	.	TRBJ1-2	.	CASSLDTGFGYTF	TGTGCCAGCAGCTTAGATACAGGGTTCGGCTACACCTTC
TRBV5-8	few	TRBJ1-3	.	CASSFASSGNTIYF	TGTGCCAGCAGCTTCGCCAGCTCTGGAAACACCATATATTTT
TRBV5-4	.	TRBJ2-3	.	CASSLGNRAPSTDTQYF	TGTGCCAGCAGCTTGGGCAACAGGGCCCCTAGCACAGATACGCAGTATTTT
TRBV18	.	TRBJ2-7	TRBD1	CASSPQETGSYEQYF	TGTGCCAGCTCACCACAGGAGACAGGGTCCTACGAGCAGTACTTC
TRBV5-4	.	TRBJ1-3	TRBD1	CASTGGQGNSGNTIYF	TGTGCCAGCACCGGGGGACAGGGGAATTCTGGAAACACCATATATTTT
TRBV28	.	TRBJ1-2	.	CASSFPSVGRYGYTF	TGTGCCAGCAGTTTTCCGTCTGTGGGCCGGTATGGCTACACCTTC
TRBV7-9	.	TRBJ1-2	TRBD1	CAVSGEAVAGGNYGYTF	TGTGCCGTTTCTGGGGAAGCGGTTGCAGGGGGGAACTATGGCTACACCTTC
TRBV6-6	.	TRBJ2-7	.	CASCTGDRAAYEQYF	TGTGCCAGCTGTACCGGGGACCGGGCAGCCTACGAGCAGTACTTC
TRBV11-1	.	TRBJ2-1	.	CASSLHIQGGNEQFF	TGTGCCAGCAGCTTACACATTCAAGGGGGCAATGAGCAGTTCTTC
TRBV9	.	TRBJ2-1	TRBD2	CASSVVAGGYNNEQFF	TGTGCCAGCAGCGTAGTGGCGGGGGGGTACAACAATGAGCAGTTCTTC
TRBV9	.	TRBJ2-5	TRBD2	CASSVGGLRGETQYF	TGTGCCAGCAGCGTCGGGGGGTTGCGCGGGGAGACCCAGTACTTC
TRBV4-2	.	TRBJ1-1	TRBD1	CASSQDGRGLGEAFF	TGTGCCAGCAGCCAAGATGGCAGGGGGTTGGGTGAAGCTTTCTTT
TRBV5-1	.	TRBJ1-1	TRBD1	CASSSAGTGEAFF	TGCGCCAGCAGCTCCGCTGGGACAGGTGAAGCTTTCTTT
TRBV14	.	TRBJ1-4	.	CASSPGWGSTNEKLFF	TGTGCCAGCAGCCCGGGGTGGGGTTCAACTAATGAAAAACTGTTTTTT
TRBV5-6	.	TRBJ2-6	TRBD1	CASSPEGASGANVLTF	TGTGCCAGCAGCCCTGAGGGGGCCTCTGGGGCCAACGTCCTGACTTTC
TRBV25-1	.	TRBJ2-1	TRBD2	CASSDKTPGLANEQFF	TGTGCCAGCAGTGATAAAACCCCGGGACTAGCGAATGAGCAGTTCTTC
TRBV5-4	.	TRBJ2-3	TRBD1	CASSRQGTGLADTQYF	TGTGCCAGCAGCAGGCAAGGGACAGGGCTCGCAGATACGCAGTATTTT
TRBV10-3	.	TRBJ2-1	TRBD2	CAISGSGGDNEQFF	TGTGCCATCAGTGGTAGCGGGGGAGACAATGAGCAGTTCTTC
TRBV2	.	TRBJ2-2	.	CASSGSSRTGTGELFF	TGTGCCAGCAGTGGGTCTTCCAGGACGGGCACCGGGGAGCTGTTTTTT
TRBV7-6	.	TRBJ1-2	.	CASSLDLGYTF	TGTGCCAGCAGCTTAGATCTAGGTTACACCTTC
TRBV6-5	.	TRBJ2-3	TRBD2	CASSYGSGGITDTQYF	TGTGCCAGCAGTTACGGTAGCGGGGGGATCACAGATACGCAGTATTTT
TRBV6-1	.	TRBJ1-2	.	CASSRGYGYTF	TGTGCCAGCAGTCGGGGGTATGGCTACACCTTC
TRBV14	.	TRBJ2-1	.	CASSQVYLGEQFF	TGTGCCAGCAGCCAAGTTTACCTAGGTGAGCAGTTCTTC
TRBV6-1	.	TRBJ1-2	.	CASSEVIGWAYGYTF	TGTGCCAGCAGTGAAGTAATAGGATGGGCCTATGGCTACACCTTC
TRBV30	.	TRBJ1-2	.	CAGGRGVVYGYTF	TGTGCCGGGGGACGGGGTGTAGTATATGGCTACACCTTC
TRBV4-1	.	TRBJ2-7	.	CASSLSHSPIYEQYF	TGCGCCAGCAGCCTTTCACATAGCCCCATTTACGAGCAGTACTTC
TRBV7-3	.	TRBJ2-7	TRBD2	CASSPSGGKNYEQYF	TGTGCCAGCAGCCCAAGCGGGGGGAAAAACTACGAGCAGTACTTC
TRBV27	.	TRBJ1-2	.	CASSLYPGLDGYTF	TGTGCCAGCAGTTTATATCCGGGGCTGGATGGCTACACCTTC
TRBV6-1	once	TRBJ2-1	TRBD2	CASSDPGLAGSSSYNEQFF	TGTGCCAGCAGTGACCCGGGACTAGCGGGGTCCAGCTCCTACAATGAGCAGTTCTTC
TRBV6-5	.	TRBJ1-6	.	CASSSLGSNSPLHF	TGTGCCAGCAGTTCGTTGGGATCAAATTCACCCCTCCACTTT